This T cell receptor beta chain came from a study of OX40 agonist ivuxolimab in advanced cancers. Study as a whole: The study enrolled dose-escalation patients with hepatocellular carcinoma, melanoma, renal cell or head and neck cancer.

The CDR3 spans 13 residues. Germline V gene sequence: CDR1 SGHAT, CDR2 FQNNGV. The J segment lost 8 bases and the V segment lost 5 bases, leaving 6 bases of the junction unmatched. General study findings and limits: In the 0.1 to 3.0 mg/kg range, CD4+ and CD8+ blood T cells had expanded clonally by week 6. Individuals who were partial responders at 0.1-3.0 mg/kg had clonal expansion that ranked among the lowest.

Concerning this clone itself: Its antigen is currently unknown.

Samples were taken at baseline and on day 1 of cycles 4 and 7. Only in-frame clones appear in the TCRdb table, and some are missing; sequencing was by immunoSEQ multiplex PCR. This sample carries roughly 5,700 clones, 85% to 90% of them seen once, and the ten largest clones take about 42%. This sequence was found in an adult with an advanced solid tumor such as melanoma, head and neck, liver or kidney cancer. The input for sequencing was CD4+ or CD8+ T cells sorted from blood, taken in a trial of the OX40 agonist ivuxolimab. V and J are TRBV11-2 and TRBJ2-1; 7 bases agree with TRBD2. The DNA of the CDR3 is TGTGCCAGCAGCCGACTAGCTATCGATGAGCAGTTCTTC. It yields the protein CASSRLAIDEQFF.